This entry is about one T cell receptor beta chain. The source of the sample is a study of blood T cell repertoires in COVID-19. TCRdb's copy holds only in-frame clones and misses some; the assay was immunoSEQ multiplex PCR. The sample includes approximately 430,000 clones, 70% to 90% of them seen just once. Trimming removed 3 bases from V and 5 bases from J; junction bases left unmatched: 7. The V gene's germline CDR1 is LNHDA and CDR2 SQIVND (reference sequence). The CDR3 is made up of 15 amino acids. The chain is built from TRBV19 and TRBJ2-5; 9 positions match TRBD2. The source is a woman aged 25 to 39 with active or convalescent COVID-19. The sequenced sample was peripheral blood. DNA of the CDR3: TGTGCCAGTAGTATGTTTAGCGGGAGCGTGGAGACCCAGTACTTC. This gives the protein CASSMFSGSVETQYF.